These 2 T cell receptor beta chains were all obtained from the same sample, sequenced in a study of CD8 T cells in Susac syndrome. Reverse transcription of roughly 0.5 to 1 ug RNA was carried out with random hexamers. TCRdb recomputed calls from the immunoSEQ multiplex PCR reads with MiXCR, one row per CDR3 protein. The sample carries around 180,000 distinct CDR3 sequences, under 97% recorded once. Sequences were obtained from CD4+ T cells from PBMCs. The receptors shown here come from a human donor with multiple sclerosis.

The chain recombines TRBV20-1 with TRBJ1-5, with D hard to call. CDR1 is DFQATT and CDR2 is SNEGSKA in the germline V gene (reference sequence). The V end was cut by 3 bases, the J end by 0 bases, with 3 bases between. The CDR3 spans 12 residues. The CDR3 DNA reads TGCAGTGCTAGCGCTAGCAATCAGCCCCAGCATTTT. It is translated as CSASASNQPQHF.

This clonotype occurred once. The junction and the germline gene differ at one end; a read error may be behind it. CDR3 region: CASSRVGGEQFF. CDR3 DNA sequence: TGTGCTAGCAGCCGGGTGGGAGGGGAGCAGTTCTTC. The chain links TRBV7-7 to TRBJ2-1; the match to TRBD2 covers 7 bases. CDR3 length: 12 amino acids. The V gene's germline CDR1 is SSHAT and CDR2 FNYEAQ (reference sequence).